These 23 T cell receptor beta chains share one sample of origin, sequenced in a study of early T cells in non-severe SARS-CoV-2 infection (dated by TCRdb to about 2021). Library construction relied on 5' RACE. Reads for this sample came from a NextSeq 500. TCRdb applied fastp at Q25 and MiXCR to the public reads, then kept only in-frame beta chains. Every distinct CDR3 protein forms one entry, paired with its most common genes and DNA. Present in this sample are fewer than 55,000 distinct CDR3 sequences, more than 9% of which were seen just once. Less than 5% of the sample is taken by the ten largest. The sequenced material came from whole blood. These receptors originate from an adult who was a healthcare worker with PCR-confirmed SARS-CoV-2 infection or an uninfected control (not recorded which).

With regard to this clonotype: A much larger clonotype is one base distant, so this may be a read error. The chain is built from TRBV15 and TRBJ1-4; 7 nucleotides match TRBD1. The CDR3 consists of 15 residues. J gave up 8 bases and V 5 bases, and 11 bases lay outside the gene matches. Per germline, CDR1 LNHNV and CDR2 YYDKDF (reference sequence). CDR3 residues: CATSGGPGQFEKLFF. The DNA for the CDR3 is TGTGCCACCAGCGGGGGACCGGGACAGTTCGAAAAACTGTTTTTT.

V usage is TRBV7-8 and J usage is TRBJ1-1, with a weak D call TRBD1 (6 bases). V lost 5 bases, J lost 9 bases, and 10 bases lay in between. The CDR3 consists of 11 residues. CDR1 SGHVS and CDR2 FQNEAQ come from the germline V gene. CDR3 loop: CASSVRDKAFF. Written as DNA, the CDR3 is TGTGCCAGCAGCGTCCGGGACAAAGCTTTCTTT.

This clonotype has just a few counts. CDR3 bases: TGTGCCAGCTCCGGGACAGGGGGCGGCTACGAGCAGTACTTC. This translates into CASSGTGGGYEQYF. The gene calls are TRBV6-6 and TRBJ2-7; TRBD1 aligns across 12 bases. V lost 8 bases to trimming and J lost 3 bases; unmatched junction nucleotides: 5. This CDR3 comprises 14 residues. Germline-derived CDR1 and CDR2 are MNHNY and SVGAGI (reference sequence).

Many counts were recorded for this clonotype. Sequence at one end of the junction differs from germline and may be a read error. The rearrangement uses TRBV12-3 or TRBV12-4 and TRBJ2-3, with D tentatively TRBD2 (5 bases). There are 17 residues in the CDR3. The CDR3 region has the DNA TGTGCCAGCAATTTATTCCTCGGGGTAGTAAGCACAGATACGCAGTATTTT. Translating gives CASNLFLGVVSTDTQYF.

This clonotype was counted at least ten times. The chain joins TRBV21-1 to TRBJ2-7. TRBV21-1 is an annotated pseudogene. The CDR3 runs 11 residues. Here the CDR3 reads CASPASYEQYF. The CDR3 nucleotides read TGTGCCAGCCCGGCATCCTACGAGCAGTACTTC.

The chain uses TRBV25-1 and TRBJ2-1, with D tentatively TRBD1 (6 bases). The V gene lost 8 bases and the J gene lost 4 bases, with 12 bases spanning the gap. The CDR3 totals 13 residues. Germline V gene data show CDR1 as MGHDK and CDR2 as SYGVNS. Here the CDR3 reads CASGLTGYNEQFF. The CDR3 nucleotides read TGTGCCAGCGGCTTAACAGGGTACAATGAGCAGTTCTTC.

This clonotype was recorded many times. The chain uses TRBV5-4 and TRBJ2-1; D is uncertain. With 0 bases removed from V and 7 bases from J, the gap between germline ends came to 11 bases. The CDR3 extends over 14 amino acids. Germline V gene sequence: CDR1 SGHNT, CDR2 YYREEE (reference sequence). The CDR3, as DNA: TGTGCCAGCAGCTTGGTTGCTAGTGGGAATGAGCAGTTCTTC. Amino acids: CASSLVASGNEQFF.

This clonotype was observed at least ten times. The genes are TRBV13 and TRBJ2-1; D is unresolved. The CDR3 is 11 residues long. Germline-derived CDR1 and CDR2 are PRHDT and FYEKMQ (reference sequence). Trimming pared 6 bases from V and 3 bases from J, leaving 3 bases between. CDR3 DNA: TGTGCCAGCAGTTTCTACAATGAGCAGTTCTTC. It codes for CASSFYNEQFF.

This clonotype was seen at least ten times. This rearrangement joins TRBV30 to TRBJ2-3; unclear D gene. Trimming cost V 2 bases and J 2 bases, with 14 bases left between them. This CDR3 has 15 residues. Germline V gives CDR1 GTSNPN, CDR2 SVGIG (reference sequence). The DNA of the CDR3 is TGTGCCTGGAGTCCCCCCATAGGGAACACAGATACGCAGTATTTT. Translation: CAWSPPIGNTDTQYF. The full variable domain, in which reference TRBV30 and TRBJ2-3 provide the parts outside the CDR3, is SQTIHQWPATLVQPVGSPLSLECTVEGTSNPNLYWYRQAAGRGLQLLFYSVGIGQISSEVPQNLSASRPQDRQFILSSKKLLLSDSGFYLCAWSPPIGNTDTQYFGPGTRLTVL.

This clonotype was counted ten times or more. The gene calls are TRBV4-3 and TRBJ2-3; either TRBD1 or TRBD2 may supply D (5 bases each). The length of the CDR3 is 15 residues. Looked up from germline, CDR1 is LGHNA and CDR2 is YSLEER. V lost 1 base and J 6 bases, leaving 14 bases between the germline ends. CDR3 sequence: CASSQAGGPHDTQYF. The CDR3 DNA is TGCGCCAGCAGCCAAGCTGGGGGTCCCCATGATACGCAGTATTTT.

This chain links TRBV27 with TRBJ1-2, with TRBD1 matching over 8 bases. J was trimmed by 5 bases and V by 5 bases; bases with no gene match: 7. Germline CDR1 and CDR2: MNHEY and SMNVEV (reference sequence). The CDR3 runs 14 residues. This CDR3 is CASSPDRATYGYTF. The CDR3 nucleotides read TGTGCCAGCAGTCCGGACAGGGCAACATATGGCTACACCTTC.

This clonotype was detected once. The J gene is TRBJ2-3, the V gene TRBV5-4, with D perhaps matching TRBD2 (6 bases). CDR1 and CDR2 from the germline V gene are SGHNT and YYREEE (reference sequence). V shed 5 bases and J shed 5 bases, with 9 bases lying between them. CDR3 length: 12 residues. The CDR3 reads CASRGLRDTQYF. The CDR3 DNA follows: TGTGCCAGCAGAGGACTAAGAGATACGCAGTATTTT.

This clonotype was picked up many times. This chain uses TRBV20-1 with TRBJ1-5; D remains unclear. Trimming stripped 3 bases from V and 1 base from J, with 13 bases between. Per germline, CDR1 DFQATT and CDR2 SNEGSKA (reference sequence). The CDR3 is 15 amino acids. CDR3 sequence reads: CSASGWGGSNQPQHF. DNA of the CDR3: TGCAGTGCTAGTGGTTGGGGTGGAAGCAATCAGCCCCAGCATTTT.

Note on this clonotype: A much larger clone lies a single base off, so this may be a read error. The genes are TRBV27 and TRBJ2-2, with no clear D. From germline, CDR1 is MNHEY and CDR2 SMNVEV (reference sequence). The CDR3 runs to 12 residues. The CDR3 region is CAISLIGGELFF. The CDR3 DNA reads TGTGCCATCAGTTTAATTGGCGGGGAGCTGTTTTTT.

This clonotype has ten or more counts. V gene TRBV18 combines with J gene TRBJ1-1, with D possibly TRBD1 on 5 matching bases. CDR3 length equals 15 residues. In germline, CDR1 is KGHSH, CDR2 LQKENI. The V gene lost 2 bases and the J gene lost 1 base, with 11 bases spanning the gap. The CDR3 reads CASSPVQTENTEAFF. CDR3 coding DNA: TGTGCCAGCTCACCAGTTCAGACAGAGAACACTGAAGCTTTCTTT.

This clonotype occurred a few times. The V call is TRBV29-1, the J call TRBJ2-1, with a possible D match to TRBD1 (7 bases). CDR3 size: 15 residues. V lost 0 bases, J lost 4 bases, and 13 bases lay in between. In germline, CDR1 is SQVTM, CDR2 ANQGSEA. The CDR3 coding sequence is TGCAGCGTTGAAGATCGACAGGGACTTTACAATGAGCAGTTCTTC. Protein: CSVEDRQGLYNEQFF.

The genes are TRBV20-1 and TRBJ1-5, with D perhaps matching TRBD1 (5 bases). Germline CDR1 DFQATT, CDR2 SNEGSKA (reference sequence). The CDR3 is 16 amino acids. V lost 4 bases and J lost 0, with 16 bases in between. CDR3 residues: CSAKRLTANSNQPQHF. CDR3 bases: TGCAGTGCTAAGAGACTGACAGCTAATAGCAATCAGCCCCAGCATTTT.

There are many counts of this clonotype. The chain recombines TRBV29-1 with TRBJ2-3, with D possibly matching TRBD1 (6 bases). This CDR3 contains 14 residues. Looked up from germline, CDR1 is SQVTM and CDR2 is ANQGSEA. V gave up 4 bases and J gave up 1 base, with 12 bases separating them. Here the CDR3 reads CSVAGEGGTDTQYF. The CDR3 region has the DNA TGCAGCGTTGCAGGGGAAGGGGGCACAGATACGCAGTATTTT.

This clonotype was observed many times. The chain combines TRBV11-2 with TRBJ2-1, with 8 bases matching TRBD1. Per germline, CDR1 SGHAT and CDR2 FQNNGV. J lost 14 bases, V lost 5 bases, and 11 bases had no gene match. The CDR3 totals 13 residues. In DNA, the CDR3 is TGTGCCAGCAGCGTAAATTCAGGGGGCATCGAGTTCTTC. Translating it yields CASSVNSGGIEFF.

This clonotype was seen more than once but under ten times. The chain employs TRBV5-4 and TRBJ2-3; the D gene is possibly TRBD2 (5 bases). Trimming cost V 5 bases and J 3 bases, with 16 bases left between them. CDR3 length: 15 residues. Per germline, CDR1 SGHNT and CDR2 YYREEE (reference sequence). CDR3 sequence (DNA): TGTGCCAGCAGTTCCGGAACTAGTTGGACAGATACGCAGTATTTT. It yields the protein CASSSGTSWTDTQYF.

This clonotype was counted many times. V and J are TRBV16 and TRBJ1-1, with 7 bases that match TRBD1. Germline V lookup: CDR1 KGHSY, CDR2 FQNENV. V was pared by 6 bases and J by 6 bases, with 13 bases of the junction left unmatched. This CDR3 contains 15 residues. The CDR3 DNA reads TGTGCCAGCAGTCCGGACATTCAGGGGGTGGCTGAAGCTTTCTTT. Amino acid sequence: CASSPDIQGVAEAFF.

The chain couples TRBV3-1 to TRBJ1-1; TRBD1 aligns across 8 bases. V was clipped by 1 base and J by 4 bases; unmatched bases: 8. Germline-derived CDR1 and CDR2 are LGHDT and YNNKEL (reference sequence). The CDR3 sequence is 16 residues long. In DNA, the CDR3 is TGTGCCAGCAGCCAAGCCTCAGGGGGCGGTTCCACTGAAGCTTTCTTT. Its translation is CASSQASGGGSTEAFF.

The rearrangement uses TRBV6-2 or TRBV6-3 and TRBJ1-1; D gene ambiguous. CDR3 length: 13 residues. Per the germline V gene, CDR1 is MNHEY and CDR2 is SVGEGT. Trimming took 8 bases from V and 4 from J, leaving 14 bases between them. In DNA, the CDR3 is TGTGCCAGCCAGTTGGGGTCATTCACTGAAGCTTTCTTT. Amino acids: CASQLGSFTEAFF.